The 13 T cell receptor beta chains below all came from one sample that was sequenced in a study of blood T cell repertoires in COVID-19 (TCRdb year 2020). The library relied on the immunoSEQ multiplex PCR assay. Imported from immuneACCESS, the table was reduced by TCRdb to in-frame sequences with V and J called. These copies leave out some clones; in studies compared against another copy, an unresolved V gene accounts for under half, and the cause of the remainder is not known. The table for this sample lists about 170,000 clones; around 88% of them were counted only once. Clones ranked in the top ten supply about 4% of the sample. Sequencing used PBMCs or T cells enriched from blood (not recorded which). The receptors originated from a woman in her forties or fifties in a cohort exposed to, infected with or recovered from COVID-19 (not recorded which).

The chain has TRBV9 and TRBJ2-1, with D perhaps matching TRBD2 (6 bases). The V and J ends lost 4 bases and 4 bases respectively, with 18 bases between them. The CDR3 length is 16 residues. Germline-derived CDR1 and CDR2 are SGDLS and YYNGEE. The CDR3: CASSQSRRDLYNEQFF. The DNA for the CDR3 is TGTGCCAGCAGCCAAAGCCGGCGGGACTTATACAATGAGCAGTTCTTC.

The V call is TRBV28, the J call TRBJ2-5; 8 positions match TRBD2. In germline, CDR1 is MDHEN, CDR2 SYDVKM. V lost 2 bases, J lost 2 bases, and 7 bases stayed unmatched. This CDR3 has 16 amino acids. CDR3 amino acids: CASSLREGGGQETQYF. The CDR3 DNA sequence: TGTGCCAGCAGTTTACGGGAGGGCGGGGGTCAAGAGACCCAGTACTTC.

The chain couples TRBV28 to TRBJ1-5, with D perhaps TRBD1 (5 bases). Deletions cut 4 bases from V and 0 bases from J, with 13 bases between. Germline CDR1 reads MDHEN; CDR2 reads SYDVKM. The length of the CDR3 is 16 residues. This CDR3 reads CASSSRRQHSNQPQHF. For the CDR3, the DNA is TGTGCCAGCAGTTCCCGTCGACAGCATAGCAATCAGCCCCAGCATTTT.

This clone was detected once. The V and J genes are TRBV28 and TRBJ1-3; weak D call: TRBD1 (6 bases). The CDR3 sequence is 13 residues long. Trimming stripped 4 bases from V and 2 bases from J, with 6 bases between. Germline CDR1 and CDR2: MDHEN and SYDVKM. The CDR3 DNA sequence: TGTGCCAGCAGTTCAGGGGCTGGAAACACCATATATTTT. Protein sequence: CASSSGAGNTIYF.

This clone was counted once. V is TRBV19 and J is TRBJ2-7; D perhaps matches TRBD2 (6 bases). V lost 0 bases to trimming and J lost 3 bases, with 15 bases between them. The CDR3 contains 16 residues. Germline lookup yields CDR1 LNHDA and CDR2 SQIVND (reference sequence). CDR3 coding DNA: TGTGCCAGTAGTATAGATCATGAAGAGGGACTCTACGAGCAGTACTTC. Translation gives CASSIDHEEGLYEQYF.

The rearrangement joins TRBV28 to TRBJ2-7; D perhaps matches TRBD2 (5 bases). The CDR3 totals 13 residues. The germline CDR1 and CDR2 sequences are MDHEN and SYDVKM. V lost 6 bases, J lost 0 bases, and 9 bases lay in between. CDR3: CASRLTNSYEQYF. The CDR3 DNA sequence: TGTGCCAGCAGACTGACTAACTCCTACGAGCAGTACTTC.

The CDR3 region has the DNA TGTGCCAGCAGTTCCCACCTAATGCAAGAGACCCAGTACTTC. Encoded protein: CASSSHLMQETQYF. The V and J genes are TRBV27 and TRBJ2-5; unclear D gene. The CDR3 sequence is 14 residues long. Germline lookup yields CDR1 MNHEY and CDR2 SMNVEV (reference sequence). The V gene lost 4 bases and the J gene lost 2 bases, with 11 bases spanning the gap.

This clone has only one observation. The rearrangement joins TRBV28 to TRBJ2-1; 7 bases fit TRBD2. The CDR3 has 14 amino acids. The J segment lost 10 bases and the V segment lost 3 bases, leaving 9 bases of the junction unmatched. Looked up from germline, CDR1 is MDHEN and CDR2 is SYDVKM. The CDR3: CASSFGGSVGEQFF. The CDR3 DNA reads as TGTGCCAGCAGTTTCGGCGGGAGCGTGGGAGAGCAGTTCTTC. Based on the CDR3 plus reference TRBV28 and TRBJ2-1, the full variable domain is DVKVTQSSRYLVKRTGEKVFLECVQDMDHENMFWYRQDPGLGLRLIYFSYDVKMKEKGDIPEGYSVSREKKERFSLILESASTNQTSMYLCASSFGGSVGEQFFGPGTRLTVL.

As concerns this clone: Additional DNA sequences in this sample encode the identical CDR3. CDR3 bases: TGTGCCAGCAGCTTAAGAGCCGGGGAGCTGTTTTTT. Its protein product is CASSLRAGELFF. V gene TRBV11-3 combines with J gene TRBJ2-2; D is uncertain. V lost 2 bases, J lost 6 bases, and 4 bases lay in between. The CDR3 totals 12 residues. The V gene's germline CDR1 is SGHNT and CDR2 YENEEA.

The CDR3 is CASSYPPGQGQPQHF. CDR3 DNA: TGTGCCAGCAGTTACCCGCCGGGTCAAGGTCAGCCCCAGCATTTT. The chain carries TRBV6-6 and TRBJ1-5; no clear D gene. Per the germline V gene, CDR1 is MNHNY and CDR2 is SVGAGI (reference sequence). With 2 bases removed from V and 6 bases from J, the gap between germline ends came to 14 bases. The CDR3 spans 15 residues.

The V and J genes are TRBV28 and TRBJ2-1; TRBD1 matches at 10 bases. CDR3 length equals 15 residues. The V segment lost 7 bases and the J segment 4 bases; nucleotides outside the gene matches: 7. Germline V gene sequence: CDR1 MDHEN, CDR2 SYDVKM. The CDR3 sequence: CASKGTGESYNEQFF. CDR3 nucleotide sequence: TGTGCCAGCAAGGGGACAGGGGAAAGTTACAATGAGCAGTTCTTC.

The CDR3 spells CASSQRPGLGQETQYF. The CDR3 DNA sequence: TGCGCCAGCAGCCAACGGCCGGGACTAGGCCAAGAGACCCAGTACTTC. The chain employs TRBV4-1 and TRBJ2-5; 8 nucleotides line up with TRBD2. From germline, CDR1 is MGHRA and CDR2 YSYEKL. The CDR3 has 16 amino acids. The V and J ends lost 2 bases and 1 base, in that order; junction bases with no gene match: 6.

This clone was seen only once. The V and J genes are TRBV4-1 and TRBJ2-5, with TRBD1 matching over 12 bases. The CDR3 consists of 16 residues. J was trimmed by 4 bases and V by 5 bases; bases with no gene match: 8. CDR1 and CDR2 from the germline V gene are MGHRA and YSYEKL. The CDR3 sequence is CASSSEGTGGLETQYF. CDR3 DNA sequence: TGCGCCAGCAGCTCCGAGGGGACAGGGGGCCTAGAGACCCAGTACTTC.